These 21 T cell receptor beta chains were all obtained from the same sample, sequenced in a study of T-cell reconstitution after alpha-beta-depleted transplantation in children. Unique molecular identifiers were used to barcode this TCRbeta library. TCRdb redid the calling of the PCR reads with MiXCR, one entry per CDR3 protein. Among about 500,000 distinct CDR3 sequences, approximately 32% were seen once, and the ten largest hold approximately 2.3%. The sequencing used PBMCs from the stem cell graft donor, collected from the stem cell graft. The receptors were sampled from a human donor who donated a stem cell graft to a child with aplastic anemia.

This clonotype was observed a few times. The genes are TRBV7-2 and TRBJ2-7, with a possible D match to TRBD2 (5 bases). V was clipped by 5 bases and J by 0 bases, with 11 bases between them. From germline, CDR1 is SGHTA and CDR2 FQGNSA. CDR3 length equals 14 residues. The CDR3 loop reads CASSSSVSSYEQYF. DNA for the CDR3: TGTGCCAGCAGCAGTAGCGTCAGCTCCTACGAGCAGTACTTC.

This clonotype was seen only a few times. The V and J genes are TRBV20-1 and TRBJ2-1; the D is unclear. V gave up 3 bases and J gave up 1 base, with 10 bases separating them. CDR3 length: 14 amino acids. Germline V gives CDR1 DFQATT, CDR2 SNEGSKA (reference sequence). The CDR3 bases are TGCAGTGCTAGGGATCGACATTCCTACAATGAGCAGTTCTTC. Protein: CSARDRHSYNEQFF.

This clonotype has only a few counts. This sequence joins TRBV4-3 and TRBJ2-3, with TRBD1 matching 9 bases. V was clipped by 1 base and J by 1 base; unmatched bases: 6. The CDR3 runs 17 residues. The germline V gene encodes CDR1 LGHNA and CDR2 YSLEER. The CDR3 loop is CASSQGTRTGGTDTQYF. CDR3 DNA sequence: TGCGCCAGCAGCCAAGGTACAAGGACAGGGGGCACAGATACGCAGTATTTT.

The CDR3 sequence: CASSLGTSGQYF. The CDR3 bases are TGTGCCAGCAGCTTAGGGACTAGCGGGCAGTACTTC. The genes are TRBV11-2 and TRBJ2-5, with 11 bases matching TRBD2. Looked up from germline, CDR1 is SGHAT and CDR2 is FQNNGV. This CDR3 region has 12 residues. V was clipped by 1 base and J by 11 bases; unmatched bases: 0.

CDR3 DNA sequence: TGCAGTGCGAAACAGGGAGTGGGCTATGGCTACACCTTC. This codes for CSAKQGVGYGYTF. V usage is TRBV20-1 and J usage is TRBJ1-2, with D possibly being TRBD1 (6 bases). Trimming took 6 bases from V and 4 from J, leaving 15 bases between them. The CDR3 runs 13 residues. Germline lookup yields CDR1 DFQATT and CDR2 SNEGSKA (reference sequence).

The chain carries TRBV12-5 and TRBJ2-1, with TRBD2 matching over 10 bases. Germline CDR1 reads LGHNT; CDR2 reads FRNRAP. J lost 8 bases, V lost 6 bases, and 10 bases had no gene match. The CDR3 length is 15 residues. CDR3 DNA: TGTGCTAGTGGCCCAACTAGCGGGGTCCGGGATGAGCAGTTCTTC. Translation: CASGPTSGVRDEQFF.

The V and J genes are TRBV10-2 and TRBJ2-6; D is undetermined. The V end was cut by 8 bases, the J end by 4 bases, with 9 bases between. Germline loops: CDR1 WSHSY, CDR2 SAAADI. The CDR3 length is 13 residues. The CDR3 bases are TGCGCCAGCGGAGAAGCCGGGGCCAACGTCCTGACTTTC. This codes for CASGEAGANVLTF.

This clonotype appeared a few times. The rearrangement joins TRBV30 to TRBJ2-5; D is perhaps TRBD1 (6 bases). This CDR3 has 16 amino acids. The V gene lost 2 bases and the J gene lost 0 bases, with 16 bases spanning the gap. CDR1 is GTSNPN, CDR2 SVGIG, per germline (reference sequence). The CDR3 sequence is CAWSWWRTAYQETQYF. The CDR3 DNA reads as TGTGCCTGGAGTTGGTGGAGGACAGCGTACCAAGAGACCCAGTACTTC.

Here the CDR3 reads CASSYRLVSGKLFF. The CDR3 bases are TGTGCCAGCAGTTACCGTTTGGTTTCCGGAAAACTGTTTTTT. The rearrangement links TRBV6-5 to TRBJ1-4; D not certain. The germline gives CDR1 MNHEY, CDR2 SVGAGI. This CDR3 region has 14 residues. V lost 2 bases to trimming and J lost 10 bases, with 14 bases between them.

The rearrangement uses TRBV7-9 and TRBJ1-4; 9 bases line up with TRBD1. Germline V CDR1 and CDR2: SEHNR, FQNEAQ (reference sequence). The J segment lost 5 bases and the V segment lost 7 bases, leaving 5 bases of the junction unmatched. The CDR3 is 14 residues long. The CDR3 bases are TGTGCCAGCAACAGAGACAGGGGGAATGAAAAACTGTTTTTT. It is translated as CASNRDRGNEKLFF.

The chain is built from TRBV7-9 and TRBJ1-2; 7 nucleotides line up with TRBD1. CDR1 is SEHNR and CDR2 is FQNEAQ in the germline V gene (reference sequence). CDR3 length: 13 amino acids. V was clipped by 6 bases and J by 6 bases; unmatched bases: 7. CDR3 sequence: CASRHDTGDGYTF. The DNA for the CDR3 is TGTGCCAGCAGACATGACACAGGGGATGGCTACACCTTC.

The count of this clonotype is one. V usage is TRBV9 and J usage is TRBJ1-1, with D possibly matching TRBD1 (5 bases). The CDR3 is 14 amino acids. Germline-derived CDR1 and CDR2 are SGDLS and YYNGEE. Trimming pared 2 bases from V and 5 bases from J, leaving 13 bases between. CDR3 sequence: CASSVSRGGTEAFF. The CDR3 nucleotides are TGTGCCAGCAGCGTGAGCCGGGGGGGGACTGAAGCTTTCTTT.

The chain uses TRBV12-3 or TRBV12-4 and TRBJ1-5; 12 nucleotides align to TRBD1. The CDR3 has 19 amino acids. With 5 bases clipped from V and 1 base from J, the junction kept 12 bases outside the gene matches. The CDR3: CASSPPGTGGLSSNQPQHF. The CDR3 DNA is TGTGCCAGCAGTCCCCCTGGGACAGGGGGCTTGTCGAGCAATCAGCCCCAGCATTTT.

V usage is TRBV10-3 and J usage is TRBJ1-3; D unclear. The CDR3 contains 14 residues. Germline V gene lookup returns CDR1 ENHRY and CDR2 SYGVKD. Trimming pared 10 bases from V and 0 bases from J, leaving 13 bases between. CDR3 loop: CATGPVLSGNTIYF. CDR3 DNA: TGTGCCACCGGCCCGGTTCTCTCTGGAAACACCATATATTTT.

The chain recombines TRBV28 with TRBJ1-5, with D maybe TRBD1 (5 bases). The CDR3 consists of 16 residues. V shed 5 bases and J shed 3 bases, with 17 bases lying between them. The germline V gene encodes CDR1 MDHEN and CDR2 SYDVKM. CDR3 amino acids: CASSLPGGHANQPQHF. The DNA of the CDR3 is TGTGCCAGCAGTCTACCGGGAGGACATGCCAATCAGCCCCAGCATTTT.

This chain links TRBV29-1 with TRBJ1-1; D perhaps matches TRBD1 (5 bases). V shed 5 bases and J shed 0 bases, with 10 bases lying between them. There are 13 residues in the CDR3. Germline CDR1 and CDR2: SQVTM and ANQGSEA. The CDR3 coding sequence is TGCAGCGTTCCAGGGATCCTGAACACTGAAGCTTTCTTT. It translates to CSVPGILNTEAFF. Together with reference TRBV29-1 and TRBJ1-1, the CDR3 gives the full variable domain: SAVISQKPSRDICQRGTSLTIQCQVDSQVTMMFWYRQQPGQSLTLIATANQGSEATYESGFVIDKFPISRPNLTFSTLTVSNMSPEDSSIYLCSVPGILNTEAFFGQGTRLTVV.

This chain joins TRBV9 and TRBJ1-1; the D is unclear. The germline V gene encodes CDR1 SGDLS and CDR2 YYNGEE. V was clipped by 0 bases and J by 3 bases, with 9 bases between them. The CDR3 extends over 14 amino acids. The CDR3 reads CASSVGWAHTEAFF. DNA for the CDR3: TGTGCCAGCAGCGTAGGGTGGGCACACACTGAAGCTTTCTTT.

This clonotype has just a few counts. The gene calls are TRBV10-3 and TRBJ2-7; D not certain. Germline V gives CDR1 ENHRY, CDR2 SYGVKD. The CDR3 contains 14 residues. V was clipped by 0 bases and J by 2 bases, with 8 bases between them. CDR3 amino acids: CAISESVAAYEQYV. CDR3 DNA: TGTGCCATCAGTGAGTCGGTAGCCGCCTACGAGCAGTACGTC.

The V call is TRBV4-3, the J call TRBJ1-3, with D possibly being TRBD1 (5 bases). The germline CDR1 and CDR2 sequences are LGHNA and YSLEER. The CDR3 runs 16 residues. Trimming stripped 0 bases from V and 0 bases from J, with 9 bases between. The chain's CDR3 is CASSQDRGGSGNTIYF. The CDR3 bases are TGCGCCAGCAGCCAAGATCGGGGGGGCTCTGGAAACACCATATATTTT.

The chain recombines TRBV21-1 with TRBJ1-1; the DNA was not used to check the table's D call, TRBD1. TRBV21-1 is a listed pseudogene. The CDR3 has 17 amino acids. Written as DNA, the CDR3 is TGTGCCAGGGACTGGAGGACAGGGGGCGGCATGAACACTGAAGCTTTCTTT. This codes for CARDWRTGGGMNTEAFF.

This clonotype showed up just a few times. V gene TRBV6-1 combines with J gene TRBJ2-6, with 9 bases that match TRBD1. The CDR3 spans 16 residues. Germline V gene sequence: CDR1 MNHNS, CDR2 SASEGT. V dropped 6 bases and J dropped 3; count of bases not matched to a gene: 6. The DNA of the CDR3 is TGTGCCAGCAGGCTACAGGGGGCGCGTGGGGCCAACGTCCTGACTTTC. Translated: CASRLQGARGANVLTF.